This T cell receptor beta chain is from a study of early T cells in non-severe SARS-CoV-2 infection. Trimming shortened V by 3 bases and J by 6 bases, and 17 bases separated the two germline ends. The germline gives CDR1 SGHTA, CDR2 FQGNSA. This CDR3 comprises 15 residues. Study-level results: Comparison of clonotypes with VDJdb favored anti-spike CD8 responses while missing private and CD4 specificities.

TCRdb recomputed calls from the 5' RACE reads with MiXCR, one row per CDR3 protein. The table lists about 22,000 distinct CDR3 sequences, about 5% of them singletons, with about 4% in the top ten. The sample holds many counts of this clonotype. Antigen: not known. V and J are TRBV7-2 and TRBJ1-1, with D maybe TRBD1 (5 bases). The TCR originated in an adult who was a healthcare worker with PCR-confirmed SARS-CoV-2 infection or an uninfected control (not recorded which). Sample: whole blood. CDR3 amino acids: CASSFTPGRGSEAFF. CDR3 nucleotide sequence: TGTGCCAGCAGCTTTACCCCAGGGCGGGGGTCTGAAGCTTTCTTT.